This T cell receptor beta chain was recorded in a study of blood T cell repertoires in COVID-19. Whole-study context: Sites in the United States, Italy and Spain provided acute and convalescent COVID-19 samples. PBMCs, B-cell-depleted T cells, or T cells provided the cDNA or gDNA that made up the material.

As originally analysed: Using reference gene primer amplification, nucleated cell counts were estimated. Sequenced by immunoSEQ multiplex PCR; TCRdb stores in-frame clones only, minus some. For V, J and clone size, that table is used; D and trimming come from the DNA. Among some 250,000 clones, more than 70% were seen once, and the ten largest hold roughly 3%. Sequenced material: peripheral blood. The receptor comes from a woman younger than 30 with acute or convalescent COVID-19.

CDR3 amino acids: CASSLASGDEFYNEQFF. Here the CDR3 DNA reads TGTGCCAGCAGCTTGGCATCGGGGGATGAGTTTTACAATGAGCAGTTCTTC. V gene TRBV5-8 combines with J gene TRBJ2-1; tentatively, D is TRBD2 (6 bases). The CDR3 extends over 17 amino acids. Germline V lookup: CDR1 SGHTS, CDR2 YDEGEE. With 0 bases removed from V and 4 bases from J, the gap between germline ends came to 17 bases. The full variable domain, rest sourced from reference TRBV5-8 and TRBJ2-1, is EAGVTQSPTHLIKTRGQQATLRCSPISGHTSVYWYQQALGLGLQFLLWYDEGEERNRGNFPPRFSGRQFPNYSSELNVNALELEDSALYLCASSLASGDEFYNEQFFGPGTRLTVL.